Below, 3 T cell receptor beta chains from the same sample are listed, as sequenced in a study of T cells in pancreatic ductal adenocarcinoma. The method was immunoSEQ multiplex PCR; TCRdb's version includes in-frame clones alone and lacks a portion of them. The sample holds about 30,000 clones, just over 90% seen once. The selected patients with pancreatic ductal adenocarcinoma had surgery but no neoadjuvant therapy. Source material: PBMCs. These receptors came from a human donor with pancreatic ductal adenocarcinoma.

The J gene is TRBJ1-4, the V gene TRBV18; D gene uncertain. The CDR3 is 13 amino acids. V was trimmed by 2 bases and J by 8 bases, leaving 9 bases between them. Germline-derived CDR1 and CDR2 are KGHSH and LQKENI. In DNA, the CDR3 is TGTGCCAGCTCACCAGGGATAGGAGAAAAACTGTTTTTT. It specifies CASSPGIGEKLFF.

This clone appeared a few times. The chain uses TRBV4-1 and TRBJ2-7; 7 nucleotides agree with TRBD2. CDR1 is MGHRA and CDR2 is YSYEKL in the germline V gene. The CDR3 covers 15 residues. J was trimmed by 4 bases and V by 1 base; bases with no gene match: 7. CDR3 loop: CASSQGPSGTYEQYF. In DNA form, the CDR3 reads TGCGCCAGCAGCCAAGGCCCTAGCGGAACATACGAGCAGTACTTC.

This clone was counted once. J is TRBJ1-3 and V is TRBV5-1; no clear D. Trimming removed 4 bases from V and 2 bases from J, with 10 bases in between. The CDR3 covers 14 residues. Per the germline V gene, CDR1 is SGHRS and CDR2 is YFSETQ. CDR3 nucleotide sequence: TGCGCCAGCAGCCCACTTTCTACTGGAAACACCATATATTTT. This codes for CASSPLSTGNTIYF. The complete variable domain, with remaining parts taken from reference TRBV5-1 and TRBJ1-3, reads KAGVTQTPRYLIKTRGQQVTLSCSPISGHRSVSWYQQTPGQGLQFLFEYFSETQRNKGNFPGRFSGRQFSNSRSEMNVSTLELGDSALYLCASSPLSTGNTIYFGEGSWLTVV.